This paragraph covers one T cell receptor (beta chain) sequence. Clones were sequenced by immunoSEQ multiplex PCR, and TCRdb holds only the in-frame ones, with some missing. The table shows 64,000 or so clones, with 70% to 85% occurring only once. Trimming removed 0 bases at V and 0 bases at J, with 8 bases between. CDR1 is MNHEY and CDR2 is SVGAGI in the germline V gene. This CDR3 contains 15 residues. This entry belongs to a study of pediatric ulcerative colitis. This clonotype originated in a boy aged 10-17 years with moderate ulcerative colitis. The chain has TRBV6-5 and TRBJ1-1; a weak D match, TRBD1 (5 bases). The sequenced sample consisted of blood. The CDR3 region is CASSYSSGLNTEAFF. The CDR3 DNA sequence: TGTGCCAGCAGTTACTCGTCGGGACTGAACACTGAAGCTTTCTTT.